This T cell receptor beta chain was profiled in a study of blood T cell repertoires in COVID-19. Study overall: The United States, Italy and Spain were the sources of the acute and convalescent COVID-19 samples.

In the study's own analysis: Amplifying reference gene primers gave estimates of nucleated cell counts. Clones were read by immunoSEQ multiplex PCR, and TCRdb kept only the in-frame ones, dropping some. D and trimming were read from the DNA, whereas the V and J calls and clone size are those reported in that table. The sample holds about 410,000 clones, about nine tenths seen once. CDR1 and CDR2 (germline): SGHVS, FQNEAQ. Trimming cost V 4 bases and J 1 base; bases outside gene matches: 6. The CDR3 runs 16 residues. This TCR came from a woman aged 40 to 50 with COVID-19, enrolled during active disease. The sequenced material came from peripheral blood. V is TRBV7-8 and J is TRBJ2-7; 11 nucleotides line up with TRBD1. The CDR3 DNA sequence: TGTGCCAGCAGCTCCCTCGGGACAGGGGGTTCCTACGAGCAGTACTTC. Translated: CASSSLGTGGSYEQYF.